These 14 T cell receptor beta chains originate from one sample sequenced in a study of identical twins. TCRdb passed the 5' RACE reads through MiXCR, listing each CDR3 protein once. Of some 500,000 distinct CDR3 sequences in the sample, more than 13% are singletons; the top ten hold 0.98%. The sample was also reused in another study, on yellow fever vaccine responses in identical twins.

Sequencing used CD4+ T cells sorted from blood. These receptor sequences come from a woman aged 18-29 years in good health.

This clonotype has just a few counts. The genes are TRBV20-1 and TRBJ2-1; 11 positions match TRBD2. Per the germline V gene, CDR1 is DFQATT and CDR2 is SNEGSKA (reference sequence). With V trimmed by 4 bases and J by 2 bases, 10 bases remained unmatched. CDR3 length: 17 residues. CDR3 DNA: TGCAGTGCTATAAGTCTAGCGGGAGGAGGTCCCTACAATGAGCAGTTCTTC. It encodes CSAISLAGGGPYNEQFF.

This clonotype came up a few times. The chain recombines TRBV24-1 with TRBJ1-2; 7 nucleotides line up with TRBD1. The CDR3 sequence is 14 residues long. V dropped 4 bases and J dropped 8; count of bases not matched to a gene: 9. Germline V gene lookup returns CDR1 KGHDR and CDR2 SFDVKD. CDR3 DNA sequence: TGTGCCACCAGTGACCCGGACAGGAGCGGGGGCTACACCTTC. Encoded protein: CATSDPDRSGGYTF.

This clonotype was seen many times. The V and J genes are TRBV7-2 and TRBJ2-3, with TRBD2 as a possible D gene (6 bases). From germline, CDR1 is SGHTA and CDR2 FQGNSA. V was clipped by 6 bases and J by 0 bases, with 16 bases between them. This CDR3 region has 16 residues. The CDR3 loop reads CASRKSSGSSTDTQYF. CDR3 bases: TGTGCCAGCAGGAAAAGCAGCGGGTCTAGCACAGATACGCAGTATTTT.

This clonotype occurred a few times. V is TRBV12-3 or TRBV12-4 and J is TRBJ1-1; D is possibly TRBD1 (6 bases). Trimming removed 5 bases at V and 2 bases at J, with 15 bases between. This CDR3 is 15 amino acids long. The CDR3 sequence is CASSPRRGDNTEAFF. In DNA, the CDR3 is TGTGCCAGCAGTCCACGTAGGGGGGATAACACTGAAGCTTTCTTT.

The chain joins TRBV20-1 to TRBJ2-3, with TRBD2 identical over 7 bases. CDR3 length equals 13 residues. Trimming at V came to 3 bases and at J to 5 bases, leaving 5 bases not matched to a gene. Germline V gene sequence: CDR1 DFQATT, CDR2 SNEGSKA (reference sequence). The CDR3 spells CSASGTNRDTQYF. The CDR3 DNA reads as TGCAGTGCTAGCGGGACTAACAGAGATACGCAGTATTTT.

In this sample, this clonotype turned up a few times. The chain recombines TRBV12-3 or TRBV12-4 with TRBJ2-1; TRBD2 might be the D (5 bases). V dropped 6 bases and J dropped 0 bases, with 9 bases sitting between them. CDR3 length equals 14 residues. The CDR3 loop is CASRQTSSYNEQFF. CDR3 DNA sequence: TGTGCCAGCAGACAAACTAGCTCCTACAATGAGCAGTTCTTC.

This chain's CDR3 is CASSLQTGVNEQFF. The CDR3 region has the DNA TGTGCCAGCAGTTTACAGACAGGGGTCAATGAGCAGTTCTTC. The chain employs TRBV12-3 or TRBV12-4 and TRBJ2-1; TRBD1 matches 8 bases. The CDR3 extends over 14 amino acids. V gave up 2 bases and J gave up 6 bases; unmatched junction bases: 3.

The chain recombines TRBV5-1 with TRBJ2-2, with D tentatively TRBD1 (6 bases). The CDR3 has 15 residues. Germline V lookup: CDR1 SGHRS, CDR2 YFSETQ. The V and J ends lost 4 bases and 4 bases respectively, with 14 bases between them. CDR3 region: CASSTGTFGTGELFF. The CDR3 DNA sequence: TGCGCCAGCAGCACCGGGACATTCGGCACCGGGGAGCTGTTTTTT.

The rearrangement links TRBV20-1 to TRBJ1-5, with D perhaps TRBD1 (5 bases). V was shortened by 7 bases and J by 6 bases, with 10 bases between the two germline ends. Per the germline V gene, CDR1 is DFQATT and CDR2 is SNEGSKA (reference sequence). The CDR3 contains 11 residues. CDR3 protein: CSGGGSQPQHF. In DNA, the CDR3 is TGCAGTGGGGGGGGGAGTCAGCCCCAGCATTTT.

The J gene is TRBJ2-5, the V gene TRBV20-1; D is unresolved. Trimming removed 3 bases at V and 2 bases at J, with 10 bases between. The CDR3 consists of 13 residues. Looked up from germline, CDR1 is DFQATT and CDR2 is SNEGSKA (reference sequence). This chain's CDR3 is CSARAYPQETQYF. CDR3 DNA sequence: TGCAGTGCTAGGGCCTACCCACAAGAGACCCAGTACTTC.

The genes are TRBV9 and TRBJ1-6, with D hard to call. Germline V gene lookup returns CDR1 SGDLS and CDR2 YYNGEE. V was clipped by 2 bases and J by 6 bases, with 12 bases between them. CDR3 length: 15 residues. CDR3 region: CASSVTSGANSPLHF. CDR3 DNA sequence: TGTGCCAGCAGCGTCACCTCGGGCGCTAATTCACCCCTCCACTTT.

Only a few counts were recorded for this clonotype. The rearrangement links TRBV18 to TRBJ1-2; the D gene is possibly TRBD1 (5 bases). CDR3 length equals 14 residues. Germline V gene data show CDR1 as KGHSH and CDR2 as LQKENI. Deletions cut 3 bases from V and 4 bases from J, with 12 bases between. CDR3 protein: CASSPTERAYGYTF. In nucleotides, the CDR3 is TGTGCCAGCTCACCGACAGAAAGGGCCTATGGCTACACCTTC.

The V call is TRBV10-3, the J call TRBJ2-7; a possible D gene is TRBD2 (6 bases). Germline CDR1 reads ENHRY; CDR2 reads SYGVKD. Trimming pared 10 bases from V and 0 bases from J, leaving 16 bases between. The CDR3 has 14 amino acids. This chain's CDR3 is CASGAGEFSYEQYF. The DNA of the CDR3 is TGTGCCAGCGGGGCCGGGGAGTTCTCCTACGAGCAGTACTTC.

The chain joins TRBV7-3 to TRBJ1-4, with 7 bases identical to TRBD1. This CDR3 spans 15 amino acids. V gave up 5 bases and J gave up 10 bases; unmatched junction bases: 13. From germline, CDR1 is SGHTA and CDR2 FQGTGA. The CDR3 coding sequence is TGTGCCAGCAGCCCGGTGAGCAGGGGGTACGGAAAACTGTTTTTT. Its translation is CASSPVSRGYGKLFF.